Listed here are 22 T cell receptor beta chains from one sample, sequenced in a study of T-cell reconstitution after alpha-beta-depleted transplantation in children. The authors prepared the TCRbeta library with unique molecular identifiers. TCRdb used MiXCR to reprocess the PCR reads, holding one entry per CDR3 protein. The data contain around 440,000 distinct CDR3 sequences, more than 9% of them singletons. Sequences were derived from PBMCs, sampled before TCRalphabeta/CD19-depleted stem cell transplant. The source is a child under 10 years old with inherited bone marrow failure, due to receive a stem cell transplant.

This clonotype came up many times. This CDR3 reads CASSELGQINTGELFF. The CDR3 DNA is TGTGCCAGCAGTGAATTAGGGCAGATAAACACCGGGGAGCTGTTTTTT. V is TRBV6-1 and J is TRBJ2-2; D uncertain. CDR3 size: 16 residues. Trimming removed 2 bases at V and 2 bases at J, with 12 bases between. In germline, CDR1 is MNHNS, CDR2 SASEGT.

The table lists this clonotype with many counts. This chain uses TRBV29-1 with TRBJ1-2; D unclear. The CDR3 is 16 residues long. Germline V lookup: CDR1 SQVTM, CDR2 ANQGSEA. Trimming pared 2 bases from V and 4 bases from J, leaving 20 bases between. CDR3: CSVESENVPVLYGYTF. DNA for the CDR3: TGCAGCGTTGAATCGGAGAACGTGCCGGTCCTCTATGGCTACACCTTC.

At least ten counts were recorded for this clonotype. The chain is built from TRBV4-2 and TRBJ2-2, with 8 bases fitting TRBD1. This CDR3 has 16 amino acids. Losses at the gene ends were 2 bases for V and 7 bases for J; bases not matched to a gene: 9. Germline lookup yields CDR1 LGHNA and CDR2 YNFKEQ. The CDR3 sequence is CASSQNRQGSGGELFF. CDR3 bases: TGTGCCAGCAGCCAAAACAGACAGGGGTCGGGCGGGGAGCTGTTTTTT.

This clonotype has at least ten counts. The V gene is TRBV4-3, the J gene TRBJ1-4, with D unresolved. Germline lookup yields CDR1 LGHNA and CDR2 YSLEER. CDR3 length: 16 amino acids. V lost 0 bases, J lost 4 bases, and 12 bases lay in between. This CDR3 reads CASSQDVTEFNEKLFF. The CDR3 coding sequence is TGCGCCAGCAGCCAAGATGTCACAGAGTTTAATGAAAAACTGTTTTTT.

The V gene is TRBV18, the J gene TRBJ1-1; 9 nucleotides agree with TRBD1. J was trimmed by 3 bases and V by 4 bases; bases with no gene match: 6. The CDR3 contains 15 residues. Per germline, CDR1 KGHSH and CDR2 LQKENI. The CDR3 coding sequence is TGTGCCAGCTCACTTATGGACAGGGGTTACACTGAAGCTTTCTTT. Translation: CASSLMDRGYTEAFF. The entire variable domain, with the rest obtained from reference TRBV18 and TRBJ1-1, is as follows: NAGVMQNPRHLVRRRGQEARLRCSPMKGHSHVYWYRQLPEEGLKFMVYLQKENIIDESGMPKERFSAEFPKEGPSILRIQQVVRGDSAAYFCASSLMDRGYTEAFFGQGTRLTVV.

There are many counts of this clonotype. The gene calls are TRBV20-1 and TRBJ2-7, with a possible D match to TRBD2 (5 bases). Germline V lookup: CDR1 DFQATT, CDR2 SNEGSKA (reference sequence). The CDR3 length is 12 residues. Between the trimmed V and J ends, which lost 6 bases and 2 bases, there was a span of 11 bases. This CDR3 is CSAEFGAYEQYF. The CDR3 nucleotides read TGCAGTGCGGAGTTCGGGGCCTACGAGCAGTACTTC.

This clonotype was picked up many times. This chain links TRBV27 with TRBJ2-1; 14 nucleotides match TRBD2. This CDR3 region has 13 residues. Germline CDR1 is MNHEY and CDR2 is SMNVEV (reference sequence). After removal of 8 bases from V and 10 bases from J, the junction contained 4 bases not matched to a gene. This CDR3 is CASGLAGGWEQFF. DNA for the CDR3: TGTGCCAGCGGACTAGCGGGAGGTTGGGAGCAGTTCTTC.

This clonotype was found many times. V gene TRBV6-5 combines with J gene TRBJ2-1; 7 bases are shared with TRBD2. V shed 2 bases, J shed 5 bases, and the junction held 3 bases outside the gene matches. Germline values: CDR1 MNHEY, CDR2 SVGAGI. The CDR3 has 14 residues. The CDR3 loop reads CASSYREVDNEQFF. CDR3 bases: TGTGCCAGCAGTTACCGGGAGGTCGACAATGAGCAGTTCTTC.

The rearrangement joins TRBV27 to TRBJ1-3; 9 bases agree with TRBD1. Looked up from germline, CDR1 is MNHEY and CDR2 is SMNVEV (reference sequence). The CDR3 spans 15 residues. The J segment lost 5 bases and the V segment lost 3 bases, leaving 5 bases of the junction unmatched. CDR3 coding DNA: TGTGCCAGCAGTTTGACGGGGACAGGGCGAAACACCATATATTTT. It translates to CASSLTGTGRNTIYF.

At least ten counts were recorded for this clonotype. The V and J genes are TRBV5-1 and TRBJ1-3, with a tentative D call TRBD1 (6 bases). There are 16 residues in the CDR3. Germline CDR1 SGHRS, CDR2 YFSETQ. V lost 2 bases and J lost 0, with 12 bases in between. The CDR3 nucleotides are TGCGCCAGCAGCTTTAAGGGACAAAGCTCTGGAAACACCATATATTTT. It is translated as CASSFKGQSSGNTIYF. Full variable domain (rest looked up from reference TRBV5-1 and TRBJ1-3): KAGVTQTPRYLIKTRGQQVTLSCSPISGHRSVSWYQQTPGQGLQFLFEYFSETQRNKGNFPGRFSGRQFSNSRSEMNVSTLELGDSALYLCASSFKGQSSGNTIYFGEGSWLTVV.

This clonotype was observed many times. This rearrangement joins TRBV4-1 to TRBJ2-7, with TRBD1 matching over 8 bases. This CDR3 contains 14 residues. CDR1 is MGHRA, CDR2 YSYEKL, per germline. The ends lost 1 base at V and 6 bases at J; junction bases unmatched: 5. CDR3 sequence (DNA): TGCGCCAGCAGCCAAGGCGACAGGGGCTTCGAGCAGTACTTC. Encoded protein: CASSQGDRGFEQYF.

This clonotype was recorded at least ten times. The CDR3 is CASSLWGEGTEAFF. CDR3 coding DNA: TGTGCCAGCAGCTTGTGGGGTGAGGGAACTGAAGCTTTCTTT. V usage is TRBV5-5 and J usage is TRBJ1-1; no firm D call. The CDR3 covers 14 residues. Germline V gene sequence: CDR1 SGHKS, CDR2 YYEKEE (reference sequence). V gave up 1 base and J gave up 5 bases, with 12 bases separating them.

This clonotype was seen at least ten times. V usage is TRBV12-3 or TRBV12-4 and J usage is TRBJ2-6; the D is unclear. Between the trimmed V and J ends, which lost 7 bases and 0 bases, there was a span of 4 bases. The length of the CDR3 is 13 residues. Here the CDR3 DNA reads TGTGCCAGCATGGACTCTGGGGCCAACGTCCTGACTTTC. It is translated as CASMDSGANVLTF.

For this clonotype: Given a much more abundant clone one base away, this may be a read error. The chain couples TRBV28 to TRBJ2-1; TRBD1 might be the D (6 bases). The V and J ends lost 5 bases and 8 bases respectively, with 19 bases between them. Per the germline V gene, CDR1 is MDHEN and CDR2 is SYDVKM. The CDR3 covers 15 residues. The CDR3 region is CASSAQGKSLYEQFF. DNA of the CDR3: TGTGCCAGCAGTGCGCAGGGGAAGTCGTTGTATGAGCAGTTCTTC.

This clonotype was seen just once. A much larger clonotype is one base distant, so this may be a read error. The CDR3 DNA sequence: TGTGCCAGCAGGCCCGGGACAGGCGACTACAATGAGCAGTTCTTC. Its translation: CASRPGTGDYNEQFF. V is TRBV11-1 and J is TRBJ2-1; 8 bases are a match to TRBD1. This CDR3 region has 15 residues. Germline V lookup: CDR1 SGHAT, CDR2 FQDESV (reference sequence). The V segment lost 6 bases and the J segment 3 bases; nucleotides outside the gene matches: 7.

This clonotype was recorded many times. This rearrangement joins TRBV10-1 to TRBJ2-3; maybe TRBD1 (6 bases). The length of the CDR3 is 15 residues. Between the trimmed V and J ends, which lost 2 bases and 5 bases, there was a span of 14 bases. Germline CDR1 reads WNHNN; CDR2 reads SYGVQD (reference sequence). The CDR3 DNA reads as TGCGCCAGCAGTGAGGCCCAGGGGCTAGGAGATACGCAGTATTTT. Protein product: CASSEAQGLGDTQYF.

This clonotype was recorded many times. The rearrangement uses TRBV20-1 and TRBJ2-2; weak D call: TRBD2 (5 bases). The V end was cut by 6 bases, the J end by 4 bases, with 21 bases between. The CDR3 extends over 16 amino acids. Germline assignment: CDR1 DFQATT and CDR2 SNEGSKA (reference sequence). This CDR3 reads CSAETPTAVRTGELFF. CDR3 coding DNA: TGCAGTGCCGAAACACCTACAGCGGTTCGCACCGGGGAGCTGTTTTTT.

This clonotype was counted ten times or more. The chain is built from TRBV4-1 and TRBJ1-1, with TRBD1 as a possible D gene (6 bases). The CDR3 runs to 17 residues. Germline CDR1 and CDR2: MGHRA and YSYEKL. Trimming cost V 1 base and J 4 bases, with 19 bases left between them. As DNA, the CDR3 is TGCGCCAGCAGCCAAGTCGGGGGGCAGGGCTGGGGCACTGAAGCTTTCTTT. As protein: CASSQVGGQGWGTEAFF.

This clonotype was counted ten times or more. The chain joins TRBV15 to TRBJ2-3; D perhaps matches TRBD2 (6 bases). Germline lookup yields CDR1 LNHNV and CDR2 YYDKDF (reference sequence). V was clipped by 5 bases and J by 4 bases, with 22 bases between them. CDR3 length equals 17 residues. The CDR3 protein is CATSEPTSPLGSDTQYF. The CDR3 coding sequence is TGTGCCACCAGCGAACCAACTAGCCCCCTTGGTTCAGATACGCAGTATTTT.

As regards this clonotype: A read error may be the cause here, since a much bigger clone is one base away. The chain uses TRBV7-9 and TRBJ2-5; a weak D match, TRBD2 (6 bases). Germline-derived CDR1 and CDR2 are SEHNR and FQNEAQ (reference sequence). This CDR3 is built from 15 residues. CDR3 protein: CAGSLMGLREETQYF. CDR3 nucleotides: TGTGCCGGCAGCTTAATGGGACTTCGAGAAGAGACCCAGTACTTC. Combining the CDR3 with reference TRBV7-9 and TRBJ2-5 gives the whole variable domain DTGVSQNPRHKITKRGQNVTFRCDPISEHNRLYWYRQTLGQGPEFLTYFQNEAQLEKSRLLSDRFSAERPKGSFSTLEIQRTEQGDSAMYLCAGSLMGLREETQYFGPGTRLLVL.

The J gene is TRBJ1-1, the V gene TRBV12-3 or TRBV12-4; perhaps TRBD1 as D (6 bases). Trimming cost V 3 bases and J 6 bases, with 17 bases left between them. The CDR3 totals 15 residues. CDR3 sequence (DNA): TGTGCCAGCAGTTTGGTTCAGGGGTGGGATGCTGAAGCTTTCTTT. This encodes CASSLVQGWDAEAFF.

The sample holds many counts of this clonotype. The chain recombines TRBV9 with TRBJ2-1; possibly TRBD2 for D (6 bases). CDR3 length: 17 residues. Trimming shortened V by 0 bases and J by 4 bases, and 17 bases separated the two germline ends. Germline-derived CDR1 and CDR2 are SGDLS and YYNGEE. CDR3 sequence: CASSVDGGANLYNEQFF. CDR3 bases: TGTGCCAGCAGCGTAGACGGAGGGGCCAATTTATACAATGAGCAGTTCTTC.